This T cell receptor beta chain was obtained from a study of blood T cell repertoires in COVID-19. Overall study context: Collection of acute and convalescent COVID-19 samples took place in the United States, Italy and Spain.

Sequenced by immunoSEQ multiplex PCR; TCRdb stores in-frame clones only, minus some. The sample has roughly 86,000 clones, roughly 84% seen once. The CDR3 contains 17 residues. The V and J ends lost 5 bases and 0 bases respectively, with 19 bases between them. Per germline, CDR1 SGHVS and CDR2 FQNEAQ. Material for sequencing was peripheral blood. The clonotype originates from a man in his sixties with acute or convalescent COVID-19. The genes are TRBV7-8 and TRBJ1-2, with D unresolved. CDR3 loop: CASSPMRGPNPNYGYTF. CDR3 nucleotide sequence: TGTGCCAGCAGCCCCATGCGCGGGCCGAACCCTAACTATGGCTACACCTTC.